The T cell receptor beta chain under discussion was sequenced for a study of OX40 agonist ivuxolimab in advanced cancers. Turning to the study itself: The study reported partial responses in three patients: one hepatocellular carcinoma, two cutaneous melanoma.

The CDR3 contains 13 residues. The germline V gene encodes CDR1 SNHLY and CDR2 FYNNEI. The V end was cut by 6 bases, the J end by 10 bases, with 18 bases between. Assay used: immunoSEQ multiplex PCR; TCRdb lists only in-frame clones, some missing. Of 15,000 to 20,000 clones listed, about 90% are singletons. The sampling schedule covered blood at baseline, cycle 4 day 1, and cycle 7 day 1. Source: CD4+ or CD8+ T cells sorted from blood, taken in a trial of the OX40 agonist ivuxolimab. The TCR was taken from an adult with an advanced solid tumor such as melanoma, head and neck, liver or kidney cancer. The chain has TRBV2 and TRBJ1-1; TRBD1 might be the D (5 bases). The CDR3, as DNA: TGTGCCAGCAGGGCCGGGACCCCCTGGGGAGCTTTCTTT. As protein: CASRAGTPWGAFF. Full variable domain (remainder filled in from reference TRBV2 and TRBJ1-1): EPEVTQTPSHQVTQMGQEVILRCVPISNHLYFYWYRQILGQKVEFLVSFYNNEISEKSEIFDDQFSVERPDGSNFTLKIRSTKLEDSAMYFCASRAGTPWGAFFGQGTRLTVV.